The rows below give T cell receptor beta chains drawn from one sample of a study of T cells in Graves' hyperthyroidism and ophthalmopathy. From the multiplex PCR reads, TCRdb called clonotypes with MiXCR, one entry per CDR3 protein. The sample records about 480,000 distinct CDR3 sequences, roughly a quarter being singletons. Sequenced material: blood. The receptor source for this set is a woman in her twenties or thirties with Graves' ophthalmopathy. The CDR3 runs from the conserved cysteine through the conserved F or W. The order of the fields is V gene, clone size, J gene, D gene, CDR3 DNA, CDR3 protein. A D gene is named only where the DNA matches it firmly. Some rows have no size entry. The others give once, few or many, or a class for an expanded clone.

TRBV20-1	few	TRBJ2-7	.	TGCAGTGCTACAGGCGATCGGGACGAGCAGTACTTC	CSATGDRDEQYF
TRBV15	many	TRBJ1-2	.	TGTGCCACCAGCAGAGATCCAGGGACCTATGGCTACACCTTC	CATSRDPGTYGYTF
TRBV6-1	.	TRBJ1-5	TRBD1	TGTGCCAGCAATAGAGTAGGGGACAGGGGGTTTCAGCCCCAGCATTTT	CASNRVGDRGFQPQHF
TRBV6-1	once	TRBJ1-6	.	TGTGCCAGCAGTGAATTACAGGAAAATTCACCCCTCCACTTT	CASSELQENSPLHF
TRBV4-1	.	TRBJ1-1	.	TGCGCCAGCAGCCAAGGAAGGAGGGGGGACACTGAAGCTTTCTTT	CASSQGRRGDTEAFF
TRBV20-1	few	TRBJ2-7	.	TGCAGTGCTAGAGATCTGGATTGGACATTAGGTTACGAGCAGTACTTC	CSARDLDWTLGYEQYF
TRBV6-5	many	TRBJ2-7	.	TGTGCCAGCAGTTACTCGTCGGACCTCCAGGGCTACGAGCAGTACTTC	CASSYSSDLQGYEQYF
TRBV4-3	.	TRBJ2-7	.	TGCGCCAGCAGCCCGATGACAGTCTCCTACGGGCAGTACTTC	CASSPMTVSYGQYF
TRBV7-2	.	TRBJ2-5	.	TGTGCCAGCAGCTTAGAGGGTTGGGATGGGACCCAGTACTTC	CASSLEGWDGTQYF
TRBV18	few	TRBJ1-1	.	TGTGCCAGCTCACCAATTGGCACAGAAGCTTTCTTT	CASSPIGTEAFF
TRBV20-1	many	TRBJ1-2	.	TGCAGTGCTTCTATACGCGGCAGCAACTATGGCTACACCTTC	CSASIRGSNYGYTF
TRBV10-3	once	TRBJ1-1	.	TGTGCCATCAGGGTCACAGACACTGATGCTTTCTTT	CAIRVTDTDAFF
TRBV5-1	.	TRBJ2-3	TRBD2	TGCGCCAGCAGCACAGGACTAGCCGCCTTAAACACAGATACGCAGTATTTT	CASSTGLAALNTDTQYF
TRBV4-2	few	TRBJ1-5	.	TGTGCCAGCAGTCAATACCTGATTAGCAATCAGCCCCAGCATTTT	CASSQYLISNQPQHF
TRBV27	many	TRBJ1-5	.	TGTGCCAGCAGTTTAACCAGGTTGAGCAATCAGCCCCAGCATTTT	CASSLTRLSNQPQHF
TRBV5-1	many	TRBJ2-5	.	TGCGCCAGCAGCCTCGACACGGGCCAAGAGACCCAGTACTTC	CASSLDTGQETQYF
TRBV7-2	.	TRBJ1-6	.	TGTGCCAGCAGCTTATCGACACGGATGGATTCACCCCTCCACTTT	CASSLSTRMDSPLHF
TRBV6-5	few	TRBJ1-2	.	TGTGCCAGCAGTTACGGCGGACAGCCAGGGGGCTACACCTTC	CASSYGGQPGGYTF
TRBV6-2/TRBV6-3	once	TRBJ2-5	.	TGTGCCAGCAGCCGGCCGGGACGTCAAGAGACCCAGTACTTC	CASSRPGRQETQYF
TRBV20-1	many	TRBJ1-1	.	TGCAGTGCTCCCCAGGCAAGCCACACTGAAGCTTTCTTT	CSAPQASHTEAFF
TRBV18	many	TRBJ2-7	.	TGTGCCAGCTCACCTCCGGTGACCTACGAGCAGTACTTC	CASSPPVTYEQYF
TRBV6-5	many	TRBJ1-2	TRBD1	TGTGCCAGCAGTTTACAGGGGGCAAACTATGGCTACACCTTC	CASSLQGANYGYTF
TRBV2	many	TRBJ1-2	TRBD1	TGTGCCAGCAGTGGTTCCCGGACAGGAGGATCGGGCTACACCTTC	CASSGSRTGGSGYTF
TRBV19	many	TRBJ1-1	TRBD1	TGTGCCAGTAGAGGACAGGGAGGGGGATCTGCAGCTTTCTTT	CASRGQGGGSAAFF
TRBV28	many	TRBJ1-1	TRBD1	TGTGCCAGCAGTCCGACAGGGCGCCCTGAAGCTTTCTTT	CASSPTGRPEAFF
TRBV2	many	TRBJ2-7	TRBD2	TGTGCCAGCAGTGGGGTTGGGGGCGGGGGGGTTCCCCTACGATTCTACGAGCAGTACTTC	CASSGVGGGGVPLRFYEQYF
TRBV19	many	TRBJ1-5	.	TGTGCCAGTAACGGCCCGCCCCAGCATTTT	CASNGPPQHF
TRBV11-2	many	TRBJ1-2	.	TGTGCCAGCAGCCCCTCAGCCTCAGATAACTATGGCTACACCTTC	CASSPSASDNYGYTF
TRBV12-3/TRBV12-4	.	TRBJ2-7	.	TGTGCCAGCAGCGCCCGGTTGGCGGGGGCTCCCTACGAGCAGTACTTC	CASSARLAGAPYEQYF
TRBV12-3/TRBV12-4	many	TRBJ2-7	TRBD1	TGTGCCAGCAGCAACGGACAGGGGGGGTACGAGCAGTACTTC	CASSNGQGGYEQYF
TRBV19	many	TRBJ1-1	.	TGTGCCAGTAGTATCGGGACTGAAGCTTTCTTT	CASSIGTEAFF
TRBV12-3/TRBV12-4	many	TRBJ1-1	.	TGTGCCAGCAGTTTACTGGATGGGACTGAAGCTTTCTTT	CASSLLDGTEAFF
TRBV14	many	TRBJ1-2	.	TGTGCCAGCAGCCAATATTTCCAGGGTACACCTAACTATGGCTACACCTTC	CASSQYFQGTPNYGYTF
TRBV7-2	many	TRBJ2-5	TRBD2	TGTGCCAGCAGCTTAGTAGCGGGGGGGCGGGAGACCCAGTACTTC	CASSLVAGGRETQYF
TRBV6-1	many	TRBJ1-5	.	TGTGCCAGCAGTGGCTCGGGGGCAGGGAATCAGCCCCAGCATTTT	CASSGSGAGNQPQHF
TRBV24-1	many	TRBJ1-1	.	TGTGCCACCAGTGATTCGGGGAACACTGAAGCTTTCTTT	CATSDSGNTEAFF
TRBV15	many	TRBJ1-5	.	TGTGCCACCAGCAGAGATCTCGTTTTGGTTAATCAGCCCCAGCATTTT	CATSRDLVLVNQPQHF
TRBV19	many	TRBJ1-1	.	TGTGCCAGTAGTTGGGGGGCGACTGAAGCTTTCTTT	CASSWGATEAFF
TRBV2	.	TRBJ2-1	.	TGTGCCAGCCGGGAACTAGTCCCCTACAATGAGCAGTTCTTC	CASRELVPYNEQFF
TRBV11-3	.	TRBJ1-1	.	TGTGCCAGCAGCTTAGCCCTACAGGGAGGGACTGAAGCTTTCTTT	CASSLALQGGTEAFF
TRBV7-2	many	TRBJ1-2	TRBD1	TGTGCCAGCAGCTTAGCACGACCCTGGGACAGTCCTAACTATGGCTACACCTTC	CASSLARPWDSPNYGYTF
TRBV18	.	TRBJ2-7	TRBD2	TGTGCCAGCTCACCACCGGTGGTAGCGGGAGCTTACGAGCAGTACTTC	CASSPPVVAGAYEQYF
TRBV20-1	many	TRBJ2-5	.	TGCAGTGCCCCCGGGGGAGGAAGGGAGACCCAGTACTTC	CSAPGGGRETQYF
TRBV4-1	many	TRBJ2-7	TRBD1	TGCGCCAGCAGCCAAATGACGGGGACAGGGTCCTACGAGCAGTACTTC	CASSQMTGTGSYEQYF
TRBV12-3/TRBV12-4	many	TRBJ1-3	.	TGTGCCAGCAGTTTACAGGGAGCGGTAAACACCATATATTTT	CASSLQGAVNTIYF
TRBV20-1	.	TRBJ2-7	.	TGCAGTGTAGGGTGGTACGAGCAGTACTTC	CSVGWYEQYF
TRBV2	.	TRBJ1-2	.	TGTGCCAGCAGTGATGACCGAGCGGGTTTCTATGGCTACACCTTC	CASSDDRAGFYGYTF
TRBV12-3/TRBV12-4	.	TRBJ2-3	TRBD2	TGTGCCAGCTGTCCCCGGACTAGCGCTGGCACGCAGTATTTT	CASCPRTSAGTQYF
TRBV12-3/TRBV12-4	many	TRBJ1-1	TRBD1	TGTGCCAGCAGTCCCCAGACAGGGGCTGAAGCTTTCTTT	CASSPQTGAEAFF
TRBV7-3	many	TRBJ2-7	TRBD2	TGTGCCAGCAGTTTAGCGGGGGGGCCCTACGAGCAGTACTTC	CASSLAGGPYEQYF
TRBV6-2/TRBV6-3	many	TRBJ1-1	.	TGTGCCAGCAGGGGACTCGGGGCGAACACTGAAGCTTTCTTT	CASRGLGANTEAFF
TRBV20-1	.	TRBJ1-1	TRBD1	TGCAGTGCTAGCGACTCGACAGGGCTGAGGACTGAAGCTTTCTTT	CSASDSTGLRTEAFF
TRBV28	many	TRBJ1-2	TRBD1	TGTGCCATCTTACAGGGGTTGGGCTATGGCTACACCTTC	CAILQGLGYGYTF